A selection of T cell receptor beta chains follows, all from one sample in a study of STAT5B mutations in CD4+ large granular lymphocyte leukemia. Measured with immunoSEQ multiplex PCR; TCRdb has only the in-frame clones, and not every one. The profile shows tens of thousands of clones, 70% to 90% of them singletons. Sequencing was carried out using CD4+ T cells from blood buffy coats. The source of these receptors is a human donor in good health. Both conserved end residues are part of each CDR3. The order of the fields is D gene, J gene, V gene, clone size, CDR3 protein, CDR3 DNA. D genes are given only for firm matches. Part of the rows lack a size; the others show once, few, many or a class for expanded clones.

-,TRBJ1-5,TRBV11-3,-,CASSRRGNQPQHF,TGTGCCAGCAGCCGAAGGGGCAATCAGCCCCAGCATTTT
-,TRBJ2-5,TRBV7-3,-,CASSFAGQETQYF,TGTGCCAGCAGCTTCGCAGGACAAGAGACCCAGTACTTC
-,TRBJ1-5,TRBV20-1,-,CSASLGQPQHF,TGCAGTGCTAGTCTTGGTCAGCCCCAGCATTTT
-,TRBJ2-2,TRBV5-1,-,CASSFGGVDTGELFF,TGCGCCAGCAGCTTTGGAGGGGTCGACACCGGGGAGCTGTTTTTT
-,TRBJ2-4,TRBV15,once,CATSRERGEQGKNIQYF,TGTGCCACCAGCAGGGAAAGGGGGGAGCAAGGCAAAAACATTCAGTACTTC
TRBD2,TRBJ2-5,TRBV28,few,CASSAELGLATETQYF,TGTGCCAGCAGTGCCGAACTGGGACTAGCCACTGAGACCCAGTACTTC
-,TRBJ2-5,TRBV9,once,CASSVESGARTQYF,TGTGCCAGCAGCGTAGAGTCAGGGGCAAGGACCCAGTACTTC
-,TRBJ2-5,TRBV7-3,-,CASSLQGGIRETQYF,TGTGCCAGCAGCTTACAAGGAGGGATAAGAGAGACCCAGTACTTC
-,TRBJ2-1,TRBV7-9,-,CASSPGTAGNNEQFF,TGTGCCAGCAGCCCGGGGACCGCTGGGAACAATGAGCAGTTCTTC
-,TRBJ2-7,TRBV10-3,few,CAISELQGTYEQYF,TGTGCCATCAGTGAGCTGCAGGGTACCTACGAGCAGTACTTC
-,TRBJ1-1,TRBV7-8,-,CASSHREGTTEAFF,TGTGCCAGCAGCCACCGTGAGGGGACGACTGAAGCTTTCTTT
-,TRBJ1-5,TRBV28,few,CASSLFGVNQPQHF,TGTGCCAGCAGTTTGTTCGGGGTCAATCAGCCCCAGCATTTT
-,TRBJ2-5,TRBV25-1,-,CASSEDRAAYTETQYF,TGTGCCAGCAGTGAGGATAGGGCCGCGTATACGGAGACCCAGTACTTC
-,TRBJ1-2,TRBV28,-,CASSPDRNYGYTF,TGTGCCAGCAGCCCGGACCGCAACTATGGCTACACCTTC
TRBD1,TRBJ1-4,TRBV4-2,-,CASSQTQGVRGEKLFF,TGTGCCAGCAGCCAGACGCAGGGGGTAAGAGGGGAAAAACTGTTTTTT
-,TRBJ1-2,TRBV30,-,CAWSVGSRGYTF,TGTGCCTGGAGTGTAGGGAGTCGGGGCTACACCTTC
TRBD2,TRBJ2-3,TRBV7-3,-,CASSLVAGETDTQYF,TGTGCCAGCAGCTTAGTTGCGGGAGAAACAGATACGCAGTATTTT
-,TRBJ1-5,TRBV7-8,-,CASSFQGIYQPQHF,TGTGCCAGCAGCTTCCAGGGTATTTATCAGCCCCAGCATTTT
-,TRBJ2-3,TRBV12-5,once,CASGYGVVSDTQYF,TGTGCTAGTGGTTACGGGGTGGTATCAGATACGCAGTATTTT
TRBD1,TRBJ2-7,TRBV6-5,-,CASSYSGQASYEQYF,TGTGCCAGCAGTTACTCGGGACAGGCCTCCTACGAGCAGTACTTC
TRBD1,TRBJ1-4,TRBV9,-,CASSVAGGGEKLFF,TGTGCCAGCAGCGTAGCAGGGGGGGGTGAAAAACTGTTTTTT
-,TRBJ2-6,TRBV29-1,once,CSVQVSGANVLTF,TGCAGCGTCCAGGTCTCTGGGGCCAACGTCCTGACTTTC